One sample yielded the 16 T cell receptor beta chains listed below, sequenced in a study of Ad26.COV2.S vaccination and SARS-CoV-2 variants. Treatment denoted: roughly 19 received Ad26.COV2.S at low or high dose, single or two shots; roughly five received placebo; per-sample allocation not given. Repertoires come from day 63 after the first vaccine or placebo injection. The repertoire was sequenced with immunoSEQ multiplex PCR; TCRdb's copy has only in-frame clones and lacks some. The profile shows a few hundred thousand clones, about nine tenths of them singletons. The source was peripheral blood, collected in a trial of Ad26.COV2.S vaccine versus placebo. Every receptor here comes from a person aged 18-60 years who received the Ad26.COV2.S COVID-19 vaccine or a placebo.

This clone has just a few counts. The chain links TRBV7-2 to TRBJ1-5; D remains unclear. The ends were cut back, 5 bases at V and 3 bases at J, with 11 bases in the middle. CDR1 is SGHTA, CDR2 FQGNSA, per germline. CDR3 length: 14 amino acids. Written as DNA, the CDR3 is TGTGCCAGCAGCCCGGGATTTATCAATCAGCCCCAGCATTTT. Its protein product is CASSPGFINQPQHF.

This clone was found once. V and J are TRBV13 and TRBJ2-6; D might be TRBD2 (5 bases). Trimming stripped 5 bases from V and 0 bases from J, with 14 bases between. Per germline, CDR1 PRHDT and CDR2 FYEKMQ (reference sequence). The CDR3 consists of 17 residues. CDR3 in DNA: TGTGCCAGCAGCGACTTGGCAGACTACTCTGGGGCCAACGTCCTGACTTTC. Residues: CASSDLADYSGANVLTF.

The chain couples TRBV6-2 or TRBV6-3 to TRBJ2-7; D could derive from TRBD1 or TRBD2 (5 bases each). The CDR3 consists of 13 residues. V was clipped by 0 bases and J by 7 bases, with 10 bases between them. Germline CDR1 MNHEY, CDR2 SVGEGT. CDR3 protein: CASSYSWDREQYF. The CDR3 DNA follows: TGTGCCAGCAGTTACTCGTGGGACCGAGAGCAGTACTTC.

The J gene is TRBJ1-3, the V gene TRBV14; the D is unclear. Germline assignment: CDR1 SGHDN and CDR2 FVKESK. V was trimmed by 4 bases and J by 0 bases, leaving 10 bases between them. This CDR3 region has 15 residues. The CDR3 reads CASSRFGTSGNTIYF. In DNA form, the CDR3 reads TGTGCCAGCAGCCGGTTCGGAACCTCTGGAAACACCATATATTTT.

The CDR3 reads CASRGPASNQPQHF. The CDR3 bases are TGTGCCAGCAGGGGGCCGGCTAGCAATCAGCCCCAGCATTTT. The chain uses TRBV6-6 and TRBJ1-5; TRBD1 might be the D (5 bases). The V gene lost 6 bases and the J gene lost 0 bases, with 9 bases spanning the gap. Germline V gene lookup returns CDR1 MNHNY and CDR2 SVGAGI (reference sequence). The CDR3 spans 14 residues.

This clone was recorded only once. The chain is built from TRBV30 and TRBJ1-6; D remains ambiguous. Per the germline V gene, CDR1 is GTSNPN and CDR2 is SVGIG (reference sequence). CDR3 length equals 13 residues. V gave up 0 bases and J gave up 9 bases, with 9 bases separating them. The CDR3 sequence: CAWSVRQVSPLHF. In DNA, the CDR3 is TGTGCCTGGAGTGTCCGGCAGGTTTCACCCCTCCACTTT.

V usage is TRBV25-1 and J usage is TRBJ1-4, with D unclear. The CDR3 extends over 14 amino acids. Deletions cut 3 bases from V and 3 bases from J, with 8 bases between. CDR1 is MGHDK, CDR2 SYGVNS, per germline. CDR3 loop: CASSDQHPNEKLFF. Written as DNA, the CDR3 is TGTGCCAGCAGTGACCAGCACCCTAATGAAAAACTGTTTTTT.

This chain uses TRBV14 with TRBJ2-3; D is perhaps TRBD1 or TRBD2 (5 bases each). CDR1 is SGHDN and CDR2 is FVKESK in the germline V gene. The V gene lost 4 bases and the J gene lost 6 bases, with 26 bases spanning the gap. This CDR3 comprises 18 residues. CDR3 bases: TGTGCCAGCAGCCCCCGAGCTCGGGGCGTATACGTATTGGATACGCAGTATTTT. Amino acids: CASSPRARGVYVLDTQYF. Looking up the rest from reference TRBV14 and TRBJ2-3 gives the full variable domain: EAGVTQFPSHSVIEKGQTVTLRCDPISGHDNLYWYRRVMGKEIKFLLHFVKESKQDESGMPNNRFLAERTGGTYSTLKVQPAELEDSGVYFCASSPRARGVYVLDTQYFGPGTRLTVL.

The V gene is TRBV27, the J gene TRBJ1-2; D gene unclear. Trimming left V 0 bases short and J 4 bases short, with 12 bases between. In germline, CDR1 is MNHEY, CDR2 SMNVEV (reference sequence). This CDR3 is built from 15 residues. The CDR3 region is CASSLSGHPFYGYTF. The CDR3 DNA sequence: TGTGCCAGCAGTTTATCAGGTCATCCATTCTATGGCTACACCTTC.

V is TRBV25-1 and J is TRBJ2-5; 8 positions agree with TRBD2. Germline CDR1 is MGHDK and CDR2 is SYGVNS. The CDR3 has 16 residues. Unmatched junction bases numbered 7, after V lost 2 bases and J lost 2 bases. The CDR3 DNA is TGTGCCAGCAGTGAAGAGATGATAGCGGGGCAAGAGACCCAGTACTTC. Its translation is CASSEEMIAGQETQYF.

The J gene is TRBJ2-1, the V gene TRBV2, with a tentative D call TRBD1 (6 bases). This CDR3 contains 13 residues. V lost 6 bases, J lost 5 bases, and 11 bases lay in between. The germline V gene encodes CDR1 SNHLY and CDR2 FYNNEI. The DNA of the CDR3 is TGTGCCAGCAGGGCGGACAGTAACAATGAGCAGTTCTTC. Protein product: CASRADSNNEQFF.

The V and J genes are TRBV7-2 and TRBJ2-7; D gene unclear. Trimming pared 5 bases from V and 6 bases from J, leaving 11 bases between. Germline lookup yields CDR1 SGHTA and CDR2 FQGNSA. The CDR3 extends over 12 amino acids. The DNA for the CDR3 is TGTGCCAGCAGCCGAAGTGGTGTCGAGCAGTACTTC. This encodes CASSRSGVEQYF.

The chain has TRBV11-2 and TRBJ1-4; D remains unclear. Germline V CDR1 and CDR2: SGHAT, FQNNGV. The CDR3 runs to 13 residues. Trimming stripped 8 bases from V and 9 bases from J, with 16 bases between. CDR3 region: CASSREGSQKLFF. Written as DNA, the CDR3 is TGTGCCAGCTCCCGAGAAGGGAGTCAAAAACTGTTTTTT.

The chain recombines TRBV5-8 with TRBJ2-4; weak D call: TRBD1 (5 bases). The CDR3 spans 17 residues. Trimming left V 0 bases short and J 0 bases short, with 13 bases between. The V gene's germline CDR1 is SGHTS and CDR2 YDEGEE. DNA of the CDR3: TGTGCCAGCAGCTTGGCGGACACCCTAATAGCCAAAAACATTCAGTACTTC. As protein: CASSLADTLIAKNIQYF.

This sequence joins TRBV6-5 and TRBJ2-7, with 7 bases matching TRBD1. V shed 7 bases, J shed 2 bases, and the junction held 8 bases outside the gene matches. CDR3 size: 14 residues. Per germline, CDR1 MNHEY and CDR2 SVGAGI. CDR3 loop: CASTHRGTAYEQYF. The CDR3 bases are TGTGCCAGCACCCACAGAGGGACAGCCTACGAGCAGTACTTC.

The chain couples TRBV19 to TRBJ1-1, with TRBD1 as a possible D gene (5 bases). The CDR3 totals 13 residues. V lost 7 bases, J lost 3 bases, and 12 bases lay in between. Per germline, CDR1 LNHDA and CDR2 SQIVND (reference sequence). The CDR3 DNA sequence: TGTGCCAGTAACGCTGGGGCTTACACTGAAGCTTTCTTT. It is translated as CASNAGAYTEAFF.